The clone carrying this T cell receptor beta chain was detected ten times or more. Its antigen is not identified. Read sequence stops 3 residues before the CDR3 end, and the germline J gene provides the missing end. Data came from immunoSEQ multiplex PCR; TCRdb stores just in-frame clones and leaves some out. This sample includes over 35,000 clones with no singletons; its ten biggest clones take up 0.68%. Germline CDR1 MDHEN, CDR2 SYDVKM. The CDR3 is made up of 14 amino acids. These data are taken from a study of T cell clonality in common variable immunodeficiency. Study-wide results and limits: CVID subjects showed higher TCRbeta clonality than healthy controls.

This sequence originates from a person between 18 and 69 years old in good health. The sequenced sample was peripheral blood mononuclear cells. V is TRBV28 and J is TRBJ1-6; no definite D call. This CDR3 reads CASSLDSDTRSLHF. CDR3 DNA, as far as it was read: TGTGCCAGCAGTTTAGATTCCGATACCCGGTCC.